This T cell receptor beta chain was obtained from a study of cytomegalovirus exposure and HLA in healthy donors. Study results and limitations: The study found most TCR sequences rare, yet found some public TCRs in many donors.

Turning to this clone: Its specificity is not known.

From the approximately 120-subject validation cohort, which was separate from the roughly 610-subject first cohort, the donors were drawn. Here immunoSEQ multiplex PCR was the method, and the copy in TCRdb shows in-frame clones only, minus some. The sample holds 140,000 or so clones; more than 80% are singletons and the top ten take over 5%. Germline CDR1 is SGHNT and CDR2 is YYREEE (reference sequence). The CDR3 covers 14 residues. Trimming stripped 3 bases from V and 6 bases from J, with 15 bases between. V and J are TRBV5-4 and TRBJ1-2, with D possibly TRBD1 on 6 matching bases. Sequenced material: PBMCs. The receptor comes from a woman aged 25 to 39 in good health and CMV-seropositive. This CDR3 reads CASSWPGGVNGYTF. For the CDR3, the DNA is TGTGCCAGCAGCTGGCCTGGGGGCGTTAATGGCTACACCTTC.